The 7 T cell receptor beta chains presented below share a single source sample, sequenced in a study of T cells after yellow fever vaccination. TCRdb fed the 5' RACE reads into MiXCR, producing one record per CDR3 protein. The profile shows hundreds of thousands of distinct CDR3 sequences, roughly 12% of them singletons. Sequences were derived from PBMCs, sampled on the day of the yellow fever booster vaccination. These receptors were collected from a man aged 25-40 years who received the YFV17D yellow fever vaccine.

CDR3 nucleotides: TGTGCCAGCAGCCAAGACCCCTGGGGGGCGAGCTACGAGCAGTACTTC. Protein: CASSQDPWGASYEQYF. This chain joins TRBV4-2 and TRBJ2-7, with D perhaps assigned TRBD1 or TRBD2 (6 bases each). This CDR3 is built from 16 residues. Germline V lookup: CDR1 LGHNA, CDR2 YNFKEQ. V was trimmed by 0 bases and J by 3 bases, leaving 15 bases between them.

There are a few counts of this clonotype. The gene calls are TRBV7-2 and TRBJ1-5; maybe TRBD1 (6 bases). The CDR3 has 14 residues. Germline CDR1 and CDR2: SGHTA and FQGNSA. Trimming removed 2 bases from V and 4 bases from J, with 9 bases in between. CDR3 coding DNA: TGTGCCAGCAGCTTAAACAGGGTTAATCAGCCCCAGCATTTT. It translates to CASSLNRVNQPQHF.

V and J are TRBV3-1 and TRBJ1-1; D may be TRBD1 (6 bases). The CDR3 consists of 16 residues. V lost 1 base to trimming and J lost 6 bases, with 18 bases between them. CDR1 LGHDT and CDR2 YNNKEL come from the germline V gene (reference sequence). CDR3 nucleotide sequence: TGTGCCAGCAGCCAAGCCAGGGGAAAGGGAGGCGCTGAAGCTTTCTTT. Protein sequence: CASSQARGKGGAEAFF.

CDR3 loop: CASSLRNIQYF. For the CDR3, the DNA is TGTGCCAGCAGCTTGAGGAACATTCAGTACTTC. The chain couples TRBV7-2 to TRBJ2-4; D gene uncertain. The CDR3 length is 11 residues. Germline V CDR1 and CDR2: SGHTA, FQGNSA. Deletions cut 3 bases from V and 7 bases from J, with 4 bases between.

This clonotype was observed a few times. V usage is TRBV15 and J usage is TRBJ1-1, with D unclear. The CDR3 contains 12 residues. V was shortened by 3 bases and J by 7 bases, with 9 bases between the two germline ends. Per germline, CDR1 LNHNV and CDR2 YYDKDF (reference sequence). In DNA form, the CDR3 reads TGTGCCACCAGCAGTAAGGGCCTTGAAGCTTTCTTT. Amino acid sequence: CATSSKGLEAFF.

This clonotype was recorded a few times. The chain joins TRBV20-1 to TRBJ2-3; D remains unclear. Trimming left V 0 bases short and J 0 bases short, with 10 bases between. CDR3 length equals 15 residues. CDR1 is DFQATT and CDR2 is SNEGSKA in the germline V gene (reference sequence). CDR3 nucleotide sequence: TGCAGTGCTAGAGATTCGCGGAGTAGCACAGATACGCAGTATTTT. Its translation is CSARDSRSSTDTQYF.

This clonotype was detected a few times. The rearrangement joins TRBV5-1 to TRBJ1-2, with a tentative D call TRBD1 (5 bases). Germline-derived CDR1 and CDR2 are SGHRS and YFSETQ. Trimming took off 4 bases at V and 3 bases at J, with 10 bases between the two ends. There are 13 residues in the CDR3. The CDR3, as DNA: TGCGCCAGCAGCCATGACAGTGACTATGGCTACACCTTC. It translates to CASSHDSDYGYTF.